These 25 T cell receptor beta chains came from one sample sequenced in a study of beta chain features in type 1 diabetes. Expressed TCRB transcripts were sequenced after all isolated RNA was converted to cDNA. Measured with immunoSEQ multiplex PCR; TCRdb has only the in-frame clones, and not every one. The sample lists about 900,000 clones, about 17% seen once, with around 0.02% in the top ten. The sequencing sample was made of naive CD4+ T cells from blood. Receptors were obtained from a young woman in good health.

This chain's CDR3 is CASVESKGTQYF. The CDR3 bases are TGTGCCAGCGTAGAATCCAAGGGGACCCAGTACTTC. V usage is TRBV28 and J usage is TRBJ2-5; D remains ambiguous. V was shortened by 8 bases and J by 7 bases, with 14 bases between the two germline ends. CDR1 is MDHEN and CDR2 is SYDVKM in the germline V gene. The CDR3 runs 12 residues. The variable domain in full, with the rest retrieved from reference TRBV28 and TRBJ2-5, is DVKVTQSSRYLVKRTGEKVFLECVQDMDHENMFWYRQDPGLGLRLIYFSYDVKMKEKGDIPEGYSVSREKKERFSLILESASTNQTSMYLCASVESKGTQYFGPGTRLLVL.

Notes on this clone: Mismatch with germline at one junction end may stem from a read error. Within the sample, other DNA sequences also encode this same CDR3. The chain links TRBV14 to TRBJ2-3; D is ambiguous. Germline V lookup: CDR1 SGHDN, CDR2 FVKESK. The CDR3 contains 15 residues. The CDR3 DNA is TGTGCCAGCAGCCAAGAATGGGGAAGCACAGATACGCAGTACTTT. Protein product: CASSQEWGSTDTQYF.

The chain employs TRBV6-5 and TRBJ1-4; the match to TRBD1 covers 10 bases. The germline CDR1 and CDR2 sequences are MNHEY and SVGAGI. Trimming took 6 bases from V and 0 from J; bases not matched to a gene: 1. This CDR3 has 15 amino acids. Here the CDR3 reads CASRDRGATNEKLFF. The CDR3 bases are TGTGCCAGCAGGGACAGGGGGGCAACTAATGAAAAACTGTTTTTT.

V usage is TRBV18 and J usage is TRBJ1-1; weak D call: TRBD1 (6 bases). V lost 0 bases and J lost 6, with 17 bases in between. The CDR3 is made up of 16 amino acids. Germline V gives CDR1 KGHSH, CDR2 LQKENI. The CDR3 spells CASSPPGQPTLPEAFF. The CDR3 nucleotides read TGTGCCAGCTCACCACCCGGACAGCCGACTCTCCCTGAAGCTTTCTTT.

This chain uses TRBV7-2 with TRBJ2-4, with 9 bases aligning to TRBD2. There are 16 residues in the CDR3. The V and J ends lost 5 bases and 6 bases, in that order; junction bases with no gene match: 11. Germline CDR1 reads SGHTA; CDR2 reads FQGNSA. The CDR3 protein is CASSLVMAGGINIQYF. The CDR3, as DNA: TGTGCCAGCAGCCTTGTTATGGCGGGAGGGATAAACATTCAGTACTTC.

The CDR3 loop is CASSMTDYEQYF. As DNA, the CDR3 is TGTGCCAGCAGCATGACAGACTACGAGCAGTACTTC. The rearrangement links TRBV6-5 to TRBJ2-7; possibly TRBD1 for D (5 bases). V was clipped by 6 bases and J by 3 bases, with 9 bases between them. CDR1 and CDR2 from the germline V gene are MNHEY and SVGAGI. The CDR3 is made up of 12 amino acids.

V gene TRBV11-2 combines with J gene TRBJ2-7; TRBD2 matches 16 bases. Germline-derived CDR1 and CDR2 are SGHAT and FQNNGV. This CDR3 contains 16 residues. J lost 0 bases, V lost 6 bases, and 2 bases had no gene match. CDR3 sequence: CASRGLAGGTSYEQYF. The CDR3 DNA is TGTGCCAGCAGGGGACTAGCGGGAGGGACCTCCTACGAGCAGTACTTC.

This clone was seen more than once but under ten times. The rearrangement joins TRBV6-6 to TRBJ2-2; unclear D gene. CDR1 MNHNY and CDR2 SVGAGI come from the germline V gene (reference sequence). The CDR3 runs to 13 residues. The ends were cut back, 2 bases at V and 6 bases at J, with 7 bases in the middle. CDR3 sequence: CASSYDGSGELFF. In DNA form, the CDR3 reads TGTGCCAGCAGTTACGATGGTTCCGGGGAGCTGTTTTTT.

The chain uses TRBV5-6 and TRBJ2-3, with TRBD2 matching over 7 bases. V lost 4 bases and J lost 0; bases outside the gene matches: 2. The germline CDR1 and CDR2 sequences are SGHDT and YYEEEE. This CDR3 is built from 14 residues. The CDR3 DNA is TGTGCCAGCAGCCTTAGCGGGAGCACAGATACGCAGTATTTT. It translates to CASSLSGSTDTQYF.

This clone was seen a handful of times. The chain couples TRBV15 to TRBJ2-7; 9 positions agree with TRBD2. Losses at the gene ends were 0 bases for V and 1 base for J; bases not matched to a gene: 4. There are 16 residues in the CDR3. Germline-derived CDR1 and CDR2 are LNHNV and YYDKDF (reference sequence). In DNA, the CDR3 is TGTGCCACCAGCAGAGACAAGAGCGGGAGGTCCTACGAGCAGTACTTC. The encoded protein is CATSRDKSGRSYEQYF.

This chain joins TRBV18 and TRBJ2-7; D call uncertain. Trimming removed 4 bases at V and 2 bases at J, with 15 bases between. The CDR3 runs 15 residues. Germline-derived CDR1 and CDR2 are KGHSH and LQKENI. CDR3 residues: CASSLSLDGTYEQYF. The CDR3 DNA follows: TGTGCCAGCTCACTTAGCCTTGACGGAACCTACGAGCAGTACTTC.

This clone was observed a handful of times. The chain joins TRBV18 to TRBJ2-2; a possible D gene is TRBD2 (6 bases). V lost 1 base and J lost 1, with 13 bases in between. The CDR3 covers 17 residues. Per the germline V gene, CDR1 is KGHSH and CDR2 is LQKENI. The CDR3 sequence: CASSPLGAGLNTGELFF. Written as DNA, the CDR3 is TGTGCCAGCTCACCACTCGGGGCGGGACTGAACACCGGGGAGCTGTTTTTT.

In its sample, this clone was seen a few times. The chain recombines TRBV19 with TRBJ1-4; a possible D gene is TRBD1 (6 bases). The CDR3 sequence is 13 residues long. Germline assignment: CDR1 LNHDA and CDR2 SQIVND (reference sequence). V gave up 6 bases and J gave up 5 bases, with 10 bases separating them. The CDR3 region has the DNA TGTGCCAGTAGCTCAACAGGGAATGAAAAACTGTTTTTT. Protein sequence: CASSSTGNEKLFF.

The J gene is TRBJ2-1, the V gene TRBV19; 13 bases map to TRBD2. This CDR3 has 14 residues. Germline values: CDR1 LNHDA, CDR2 SQIVND (reference sequence). Trimming cost V 5 bases and J 15 bases; bases outside gene matches: 10. The CDR3 nucleotides are TGTGCCAGTAGTTCCACTAGCGGGAGGGCGTTTTGGTTCTTC. It specifies CASSSTSGRAFWFF.

This clone was detected a few times. The chain is built from TRBV14 and TRBJ2-5; D is possibly TRBD1 or TRBD2 (6 bases each). The germline V and J ends were trimmed by 4 bases and 10 bases, with 16 bases remaining between them. CDR3 length equals 13 residues. From germline, CDR1 is SGHDN and CDR2 FVKESK. The CDR3 spells CASSPLRGGLQYF. The CDR3, as DNA: TGTGCCAGCAGCCCCCTGCGAGGGGGACTCCAGTACTTC.

The table lists this clone with a few counts. J is TRBJ1-5 and V is TRBV6-6; D ambiguous. The ends were cut back, 2 bases at V and 7 bases at J, with 6 bases in the middle. Germline assignment: CDR1 MNHNY and CDR2 SVGAGI (reference sequence). The CDR3 sequence is 12 residues long. CDR3 region: CASSYDWQPQHF. CDR3 coding DNA: TGTGCCAGCAGTTACGATTGGCAGCCCCAGCATTTT.

A note on this clone: This sample also contains other DNA sequences that code for the same CDR3. The rearrangement joins TRBV7-3 to TRBJ2-5; D unresolved. V was shortened by 1 base and J by 2 bases, with 5 bases between the two germline ends. Germline CDR1 SGHTA, CDR2 FQGTGA. This CDR3 contains 13 residues. CDR3 bases: TGTGCCAGCAGCTTAATTCCGCAAGAGACCCAGTACTTC. Its protein is CASSLIPQETQYF.

This clone was recorded a few times. The chain combines TRBV7-9 with TRBJ1-2, with D maybe TRBD1 (5 bases). The CDR3 contains 13 residues. Germline-derived CDR1 and CDR2 are SEHNR and FQNEAQ (reference sequence). V gave up 4 bases and J gave up 3 bases, with 9 bases separating them. CDR3 coding DNA: TGTGCCAGCAGCTCACAGGACTACTATGGCTACACCTTC. Amino acid sequence: CASSSQDYYGYTF.

The chain joins TRBV29-1 to TRBJ2-1, with 7 bases that match TRBD1. Unmatched junction bases numbered 13, after V lost 6 bases and J lost 5 bases. Germline loops: CDR1 SQVTM, CDR2 ANQGSEA. The CDR3 spans 15 residues. The CDR3 protein is CSVARGTAHDNEQFF. In DNA, the CDR3 is TGCAGCGTCGCGAGGGGGACAGCCCATGACAATGAGCAGTTCTTC.

Here the CDR3 DNA reads TGTGCCAGCAGCTCGGGTCTGGTTAGCCGGGGGAATGAGCAGTTCTTC. Translating it yields CASSSGLVSRGNEQFF. This chain joins TRBV5-4 and TRBJ2-1; tentatively, D is TRBD2 (6 bases). CDR1 is SGHNT and CDR2 is YYREEE in the germline V gene (reference sequence). Between the trimmed V and J ends, which lost 3 bases and 7 bases, there was a span of 20 bases. The CDR3 runs 16 residues.

The CDR3 is CASSLRLAGAFYNEQFF. The CDR3 nucleotides are TGTGCCAGCAGCTTGAGACTAGCGGGAGCATTCTACAATGAGCAGTTCTTC. This chain uses TRBV7-2 with TRBJ2-1; TRBD2 matches at 12 bases. The CDR3 length is 17 residues. The trim removed 3 bases at V and 3 bases at J, leaving 6 bases unmatched. Germline V gene lookup returns CDR1 SGHTA and CDR2 FQGNSA.

This clone was detected only a few times. This chain joins TRBV7-2 and TRBJ2-1, with 8 bases aligning to TRBD2. Germline V CDR1 and CDR2: SGHTA, FQGNSA. V lost 5 bases and J lost 10; bases outside the gene matches: 16. The CDR3 consists of 16 residues. The CDR3 is CASSPRPGLAGPEQFF. CDR3 DNA: TGTGCCAGCAGCCCCAGACCGGGGCTAGCGGGCCCGGAGCAGTTCTTC.

There are many counts of this clone. This rearrangement joins TRBV10-3 to TRBJ2-6; no clear D. V dropped 3 bases and J dropped 4 bases, with 10 bases sitting between them. The CDR3 runs to 15 residues. The germline gives CDR1 ENHRY, CDR2 SYGVKD. This CDR3 reads CAISDTRSGANVLTF. The CDR3 DNA follows: TGTGCCATCAGTGATACCAGATCCGGGGCCAACGTCCTGACTTTC.

The rearrangement links TRBV27 to TRBJ2-2, with 11 bases lining up with TRBD1. The CDR3 totals 15 residues. Trimming removed 10 bases from V and 5 bases from J; junction bases left unmatched: 9. CDR1 is MNHEY and CDR2 is SMNVEV in the germline V gene (reference sequence). The CDR3 region has the DNA TGTGCCATCCGACTCGGGACAGGGGGAACCGGGGAGCTGTTTTTT. Amino acid sequence: CAIRLGTGGTGELFF.

The rearrangement links TRBV7-9 to TRBJ1-4; 10 bases map to TRBD1. The CDR3 is 16 amino acids. After removal of 4 bases from V and 2 bases from J, the junction contained 4 bases not matched to a gene. Germline CDR1 and CDR2: SEHNR and FQNEAQ (reference sequence). CDR3 nucleotide sequence: TGTGCCAGCAGCTCGGGACAGGGGATTACTAATGAAAAACTGTTTTTT. It specifies CASSSGQGITNEKLFF.